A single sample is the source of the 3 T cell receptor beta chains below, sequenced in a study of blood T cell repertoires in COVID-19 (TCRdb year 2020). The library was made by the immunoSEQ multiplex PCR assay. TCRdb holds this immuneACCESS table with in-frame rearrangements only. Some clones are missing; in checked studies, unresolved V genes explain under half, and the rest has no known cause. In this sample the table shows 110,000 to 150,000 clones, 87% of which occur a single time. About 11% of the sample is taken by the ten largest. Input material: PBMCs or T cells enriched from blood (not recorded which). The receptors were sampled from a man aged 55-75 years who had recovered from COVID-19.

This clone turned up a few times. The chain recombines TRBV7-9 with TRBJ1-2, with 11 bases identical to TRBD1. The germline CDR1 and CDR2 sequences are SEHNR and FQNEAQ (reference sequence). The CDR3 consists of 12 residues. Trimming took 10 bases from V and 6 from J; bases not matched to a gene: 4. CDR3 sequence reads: CAIWGQGDGYTF. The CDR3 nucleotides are TGTGCCATCTGGGGACAGGGGGATGGCTACACCTTC.

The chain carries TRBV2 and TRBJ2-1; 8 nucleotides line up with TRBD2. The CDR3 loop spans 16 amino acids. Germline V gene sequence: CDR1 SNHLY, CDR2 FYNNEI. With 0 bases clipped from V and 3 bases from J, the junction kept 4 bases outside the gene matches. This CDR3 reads CASSEAQGLGYNEQFF. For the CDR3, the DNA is TGTGCCAGCAGTGAAGCTCAGGGACTAGGCTACAATGAGCAGTTCTTC. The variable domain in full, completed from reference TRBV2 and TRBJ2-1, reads EPEVTQTPSHQVTQMGQEVILRCVPISNHLYFYWYRQILGQKVEFLVSFYNNEISEKSEIFDDQFSVERPDGSNFTLKIRSTKLEDSAMYFCASSEAQGLGYNEQFFGPGTRLTVL.

This chain's CDR3 is CASSMSSGPNYEQYF. The DNA for the CDR3 is TGTGCCAGCAGCATGAGTAGCGGCCCTAACTACGAGCAGTACTTC. V is TRBV7-3 and J is TRBJ2-7; D may be TRBD2 (6 bases). The CDR3 is 15 residues long. Per germline, CDR1 SGHTA and CDR2 FQGTGA. The V end was cut by 5 bases, the J end by 3 bases, with 17 bases between. Full variable domain (remainder filled in from reference TRBV7-3 and TRBJ2-7): GAGVSQTPSNKVTEKGKYVELRCDPISGHTALYWYRQSLGQGPEFLIYFQGTGAADDSGLPNDRFFAVRPEGSVSTLKIQRTERGDSAVYLCASSMSSGPNYEQYFGPGTRLTVT.